These T cell receptor beta chains were read from a single sample in a study of shared clonotypes between healthy human individuals. Clones were read by immunoSEQ multiplex PCR, and TCRdb kept only the in-frame ones, dropping some. In the table there are some 600,000 clones, around 96% of which are singletons. Sequenced input: naive CD8+ T cells sorted from blood. Receptors originate from a woman aged 25-40 years in good health. Both conserved end residues are part of each CDR3. The D gene is left open where the match is weak. For some rows the clone size is stated as once, few or many, or as a class when expanded; others skip it.

d_call clone_size j_call v_call cdr3_nt cdr3_aa
TRBD2 once TRBJ2-1 TRBV11-3 TGTGCCAGCAGCTCAGGGACTACCAATGAGCAGTTCTTC CASSSGTTNEQFF
. . TRBJ2-7 TRBV28 TGTGCCAGCACGCCCATTCGCTCCTTACCTTACGAGCAGTACTTC CASTPIRSLPYEQYF
. . TRBJ2-7 TRBV5-5 TGTGCCAGCAGCTGGGACCTCAGCTTGGTTGGGCAGTACTTC CASSWDLSLVGQYF
. . TRBJ2-7 TRBV11-2 TGTGCCAGCAGCCTAACCTACGAGCAGTACTTC CASSLTYEQYF
TRBD2 . TRBJ2-7 TRBV11-2 TGTGCCAGCAGCTTAGAAGCGGGGGCCTACGAGCAGTACTTC CASSLEAGAYEQYF
. . TRBJ1-4 TRBV27 TGTGCCAGCAGGGAAGGGGCCAATGAAAAACTGTTTTTT CASREGANEKLFF
TRBD2 . TRBJ2-7 TRBV6-5 TGTGCCAGCAGTTACCGGACTAGCGGGACCTACGAGCAGTACTTC CASSYRTSGTYEQYF
TRBD1 . TRBJ1-4 TRBV2 TGTGCCAGCAGACCACTAGTCCCGGGACAGGGTATGGGTGAAAAACTGTTTTTT CASRPLVPGQGMGEKLFF
. . TRBJ1-2 TRBV21-1 TGTGCCAGCAGCAAATCTCCCGGAGGCAAAAACTATGGCTACACCTTC CASSKSPGGKNYGYTF
. . TRBJ2-1 TRBV4-1 TGCGCCAGCAGCCAAAGGGACACGGTTCTAGAGCAGTTCTTC CASSQRDTVLEQFF
TRBD2 . TRBJ2-5 TRBV11-2 TGTGCCAGCAGCTTACTAGCGGGAGGGGCGGAGACCCAGTACTTC CASSLLAGGAETQYF
. . TRBJ2-1 TRBV9 TGTGCCAGCAGCGTAGGGGAGTTTCCCGTGGATGAGCAGTTCTTC CASSVGEFPVDEQFF
. . TRBJ1-1 TRBV7-2 TGTGCCAGCAGCTCATCCCCCATGGGGGTACCCACTGAAGCTTTCTTT CASSSSPMGVPTEAFF
. . TRBJ2-7 TRBV15 TGTGCCACCAGCAGAGTCGGGGCTCAGCCCTACGAGCAGTACTTC CATSRVGAQPYEQYF
. . TRBJ2-5 TRBV27 TGTGCCAGCAGTTTCAATGGGGTTCGTCGGGGGTGGCATGAAGAGACCCAGTACTTC CASSFNGVRRGWHEETQYF
TRBD1 . TRBJ2-7 TRBV11-2 TGTGCCAGCAGCACCGGGACAGGGCGAGTCGAGCAGTACTTC CASSTGTGRVEQYF
TRBD1 . TRBJ1-1 TRBV2 TGTGCCAGCAGTGATGGGTTCGGGACAGGCAACACTGAAGCTTTCTTT CASSDGFGTGNTEAFF
. . TRBJ1-1 TRBV28 TGTGCCAGCACTCCCCGACTGGGTACGAACACTGAAGCTTTCTTT CASTPRLGTNTEAFF
. many TRBJ2-7 TRBV29-1 TGCAGCGTTCCAACAGGTTTCGGCGAGCAGTACTTC CSVPTGFGEQYF
TRBD2 . TRBJ2-1 TRBV28 TGTGCCAGCAGAAAACGGGGGGGCGCCGAGTCCTCCTACAATGAGCAGTTCTTC CASRKRGGAESSYNEQFF
. . TRBJ2-3 TRBV6-6 TGTGCCAGCAGTTACACTACCGAGTGGATCACAGATACGCAGTATTTT CASSYTTEWITDTQYF
. once TRBJ2-7 TRBV6-5 TGTGCCAGCAGTTACCGGGGATCCTACGAGCAGTACTTC CASSYRGSYEQYF
TRBD2 . TRBJ2-5 TRBV27 TGTGCCAGCAGGGAGGGACTAGCGGAACCACAAGAGACCCAGTACTTC CASREGLAEPQETQYF
. . TRBJ2-7 TRBV6-1 TGTGCCAGCAGTGAATCAGGTCCGGACTACGAGCAGTACTTC CASSESGPDYEQYF
. . TRBJ2-2 TRBV21-1 TGTGCCAGCAGCCCCAACGGGGAGCTGTTTTTT CASSPNGELFF
. . TRBJ1-2 TRBV7-9 TGTGCCAGCAGCGTTAATGGGGGAAACGGCTACACCTTC CASSVNGGNGYTF
. once TRBJ2-7 TRBV2 TGTGCCAGCATTGTAGTCCGTCTGGGCTCCTACGAGCAGTACTTC CASIVVRLGSYEQYF
TRBD2 . TRBJ2-7 TRBV5-4 TGTGCCAGCAGACCTCAACTAGCGGGGCCTTACGAGCAGTACTTC CASRPQLAGPYEQYF
. . TRBJ1-2 TRBV11-2 TGTGCCAGCAGCCCCCAGGGTTCCCACTATGGCTACACCTTC CASSPQGSHYGYTF
TRBD2 . TRBJ2-1 TRBV27 TGTGCCAGCAGTTTAGCGGGAGGAACCTACAATGAGCAGTTCTTC CASSLAGGTYNEQFF
. . TRBJ2-7 TRBV23-1 TGCGCCAGCAGTCAATTCCCTCACCCCCCTCGGACGGATTGCTACGAGCAGTACTTC CASSQFPHPPRTDCYEQYF
. . TRBJ1-4 TRBV4-1 TGCGCCAGCAGCCAACCCCTCTACGAGGCGCAGGCTAATGAAAAACTGTTTTTT CASSQPLYEAQANEKLFF
TRBD1 . TRBJ1-2 TRBV6-1 TGTGCCACCCGGACAGGCGGACTCTATGGCTACACCTTC CATRTGGLYGYTF
. . TRBJ2-1 TRBV7-3 TGTGCCAGCAGCTTAATTGGGGGAGCCTACAATGAGCAGTTCTTC CASSLIGGAYNEQFF